The rows below give T cell receptor beta chains drawn from one sample of a study of kidney transplant recipient with SARS-CoV-2 infection. TCRdb passed the reads through MiXCR, listing each CDR3 protein once. The table lists roughly 250,000 distinct CDR3 sequences, 25% to 30% of them singletons. The sequencing used a blood sample, collected at baseline and between days 110 and 120 from a kidney transplant recipient. Source of these receptors: a young adult male patient who had COVID-19 and was a kidney transplant recipient. Some T cells may originate from the graft donor. Each CDR3 is given with its conserved first and last residue. A D gene is named only where the DNA matches it firmly. A row's size may be missing; if present it is once, few, many or a size class.

V gene,D gene,clone size,J gene,CDR3 protein,CDR3 DNA
TRBV25-1,-,many,TRBJ1-2,CASSEVQELGKTYGYTF,TGTGCCAGCAGTGAAGTGCAAGAACTGGGAAAGACCTATGGCTACACCTTC
TRBV7-6,-,-,TRBJ2-3,CASSSPGGGSTDTQYF,TGTGCCAGCAGCTCCCCGGGCGGAGGTAGCACAGATACGCAGTATTTT
TRBV7-2,TRBD2,-,TRBJ2-3,CASTKLGLAITDTQYF,TGTGCCAGCACCAAACTGGGACTAGCTATTACAGATACGCAGTATTTT
TRBV6-5,-,many,TRBJ1-5,CASSDVSGNQPQHF,TGTGCCAGCAGTGACGTTTCAGGGAATCAGCCCCAGCATTTT
TRBV6-5,TRBD1,many,TRBJ1-1,CASRTGGTEAFF,TGTGCCAGCAGGACAGGGGGTACTGAAGCTTTCTTT
TRBV20-1,TRBD2,few,TRBJ2-3,CSASTSGTSGSEPTDTQYF,TGCAGTGCTTCGACCTCCGGGACTAGCGGGTCAGAGCCCACAGATACGCAGTATTTT
TRBV9,TRBD2,-,TRBJ2-5,CASSIGSSGVQETQYF,TGTGCCAGCAGCATAGGGAGTAGCGGGGTTCAAGAGACCCAGTACTTC
TRBV12-3/TRBV12-4,TRBD1,-,TRBJ1-5,CASSLTGGRNQPQHF,TGTGCCAGCAGTTTGACAGGGGGCCGCAATCAGCCCCAGCATTTT
TRBV13,-,many,TRBJ1-4,CASSLDRREKLFF,TGTGCCAGCAGCCTAGATAGGAGAGAAAAACTGTTTTTT
TRBV5-1,-,many,TRBJ2-7,CASSSSSAGSVYEQYF,TGCGCCAGCAGCAGCTCCTCCGCGGGGTCCGTCTACGAGCAGTACTTC
TRBV5-6,-,many,TRBJ1-2,CASVLYNSRKTYGYTF,TGTGCCAGCGTACTGTACAATAGTCGAAAGACCTATGGCTACACCTTC
TRBV28,TRBD1,many,TRBJ2-4,CASSLPGGLNIQYF,TGTGCCAGCAGTTTACCAGGGGGCCTAAACATTCAGTACTTC
TRBV28,-,many,TRBJ2-4,CASSPQGTKNIQYF,TGTGCCAGCAGTCCCCAGGGAACCAAAAACATTCAGTACTTC
TRBV30,-,many,TRBJ1-2,CAWSVAGYYGYTF,TGTGCCTGGAGTGTTGCGGGGTACTATGGCTACACCTTC
TRBV6-1,-,many,TRBJ1-3,CASSGFIGLSGNTIYF,TGTGCCAGCAGTGGGTTTATTGGCCTCTCTGGAAACACCATATATTTT
TRBV15,TRBD2,many,TRBJ2-7,CATSRGGTSPYEQYF,TGTGCCACCAGCAGAGGGGGGACTAGCCCCTACGAGCAGTACTTC
TRBV3-1,-,many,TRBJ1-1,CASSCSTPISIRTEAFF,TGTGCCAGCAGCTGTAGTACTCCCATTTCAATTCGCACTGAAGCTTTCTTT
TRBV25-1,-,many,TRBJ1-6,CASSDPAVGNSPLHF,TGTGCCAGCAGTGACCCGGCAGTTGGTAATTCACCCCTCCACTTT
TRBV3-1,-,many,TRBJ1-2,CASSMYRTLRKTYGYTF,TGTGCCAGCAGCATGTATCGCACCCTTCGAAAGACCTATGGCTACACCTTC
TRBV7-4,-,few,TRBJ1-2,CASSLESSARKTYGYTF,TGTGCCAGCAGCTTAGAGAGTTCAGCTCGAAAGACCTATGGCTACACCTTC
TRBV20-1,TRBD1,few,TRBJ2-1,CSARRTGALLINEQFF,TGCAGTGCTCGGCGGACAGGGGCCCTCCTTATCAATGAGCAGTTCTTC
TRBV9,-,-,TRBJ2-1,CASSVETIYNEQFF,TGTGCCAGCAGCGTAGAGACCATCTACAATGAGCAGTTCTTC
TRBV6-6,TRBD1,many,TRBJ1-1,CASSYEDRGGTEAFF,TGTGCCAGCAGTTACGAGGACAGGGGAGGCACTGAAGCTTTCTTT
TRBV3-1,-,many,TRBJ1-2,CASNIHDTLRKTYGYTF,TGTGCCAGCAACATACATGACACCCTTCGAAAGACCTATGGCTACACCTTC
TRBV2,-,many,TRBJ2-5,CASSETSASETQYF,TGTGCCAGCAGTGAGACGTCGGCTTCCGAGACCCAGTACTTC